The rows below give T cell receptor beta chains drawn from one sample of a study of blood T cells in healthy people across ages. TCRdb recomputed calls from the 5' RACE reads with MiXCR, one row per CDR3 protein. The sample gives about 1.4 million distinct CDR3 sequences, almost 60% of which show up once; 5.5% to 8% is in the top ten. The source material was blood. The receptor source for this set is a man between 18 and 35 years old in good health. The CDR3 runs from the conserved cysteine through the conserved F or W. D genes are given only for firm matches. Clone size is not always given. Where it is, it says once, few, many or a class for expanded clones.

v_call: TRBV5-1; clone_size: NA; d_call: NA; j_call: TRBJ1-4; cdr3_nt: TGCGCCAGCAGCTTGACCGGGGTAGCAACTAATGAAAAACTGTTTTTT; cdr3_aa: CASSLTGVATNEKLFF
v_call: TRBV4-2; clone_size: NA; d_call: NA; j_call: TRBJ1-2; cdr3_nt: TGTGCCAGCAGCCAAGACCGGGATAACTATGGCTACACCTTC; cdr3_aa: CASSQDRDNYGYTF
v_call: TRBV10-1; clone_size: NA; d_call: TRBD2; j_call: TRBJ2-5; cdr3_nt: TGCGCCAGCAGTGAAGTAGCGGGAGGGCAAGAGCAGTACTTC; cdr3_aa: CASSEVAGGQEQYF
v_call: TRBV5-1; clone_size: few; d_call: TRBD1; j_call: TRBJ2-1; cdr3_nt: TGCGCCAGCAGCTTGGCCTTAGTAGGTCCAGGGGGCGCGAATGAGCAGTTCTTC; cdr3_aa: CASSLALVGPGGANEQFF
v_call: TRBV27; clone_size: NA; d_call: TRBD1; j_call: TRBJ1-5; cdr3_nt: TGTGCCAGCAGTCCACAACCGGGACAGGGGCCTCAGCCCCAGCATTTT; cdr3_aa: CASSPQPGQGPQPQHF
v_call: TRBV5-5; clone_size: NA; d_call: NA; j_call: TRBJ2-4; cdr3_nt: TGTGCCAGCAGCTCCTCCGCGGTGGCCAAAAACATTCAGTACTTC; cdr3_aa: CASSSSAVAKNIQYF
v_call: TRBV12-3/TRBV12-4; clone_size: NA; d_call: NA; j_call: TRBJ2-4; cdr3_nt: TGTGCCAGCGGGCCGGGCAAAAACATTCAGTACTTC; cdr3_aa: CASGPGKNIQYF
v_call: TRBV25-1; clone_size: NA; d_call: NA; j_call: TRBJ1-1; cdr3_nt: TGTGCCAGCAGTGAATATAGGGGCGCTGAAGCTTTCTTT; cdr3_aa: CASSEYRGAEAFF
v_call: TRBV20-1; clone_size: NA; d_call: TRBD2; j_call: TRBJ2-3; cdr3_nt: TGCAGTGCTCCCATTTACCCAGGGAGGGACGGGGATACGCAGTATTTT; cdr3_aa: CSAPIYPGRDGDTQYF
v_call: TRBV20-1; clone_size: NA; d_call: NA; j_call: TRBJ2-7; cdr3_nt: TGCAGTGCTAGACACCCTGGGGCCCTCCTCTACGAGCAGTACTTC; cdr3_aa: CSARHPGALLYEQYF
v_call: TRBV20-1; clone_size: few; d_call: NA; j_call: TRBJ2-1; cdr3_nt: TGCAGTGCTGAGACAGCTCCCGAGCAGTTCTTC; cdr3_aa: CSAETAPEQFF
v_call: TRBV28; clone_size: NA; d_call: TRBD2; j_call: TRBJ2-3; cdr3_nt: TGTGCCAGCAGAGCCTCCGGGGGGACCCGCACAGATACGCAGTATTTT; cdr3_aa: CASRASGGTRTDTQYF
v_call: TRBV4-1; clone_size: few; d_call: TRBD1; j_call: TRBJ2-5; cdr3_nt: TGCGCCAGCAGCCAAGGGTTATACAGGGGTGGTGAGACCCAGTACTTC; cdr3_aa: CASSQGLYRGGETQYF
v_call: TRBV5-1; clone_size: NA; d_call: TRBD2; j_call: TRBJ2-3; cdr3_nt: TGCGCCAGCAGCTTGGCTGGCGGGAGGGCCGAGGCAGATACGCAGTATTTT; cdr3_aa: CASSLAGGRAEADTQYF
v_call: TRBV5-1; clone_size: few; d_call: NA; j_call: TRBJ2-7; cdr3_nt: TGCGCCAGCAAGGGAGATCTGGACTACGAGCAGTACTTC; cdr3_aa: CASKGDLDYEQYF
v_call: TRBV10-3; clone_size: NA; d_call: TRBD2; j_call: TRBJ2-5; cdr3_nt: TGTGCCATCAGTGAAGCGGGGGGACTCAGTGAGCAGTACTTC; cdr3_aa: CAISEAGGLSEQYF
v_call: TRBV6-1; clone_size: NA; d_call: TRBD1; j_call: TRBJ2-3; cdr3_nt: TGTGCCAGCCCTCGACTGGGACAGCTAATGGATACGCAGTATTTT; cdr3_aa: CASPRLGQLMDTQYF
v_call: TRBV6-6; clone_size: NA; d_call: TRBD1; j_call: TRBJ1-4; cdr3_nt: TGTGCCAGCAGTTACTCGGGCCCGGGACAGGGTGGGGAAAAACTGTTTTTT; cdr3_aa: CASSYSGPGQGGEKLFF
v_call: TRBV9; clone_size: once; d_call: NA; j_call: TRBJ2-7; cdr3_nt: TGTGCCAGCAGCGTAGCTGCCGAGTACGAGCAGTACTTC; cdr3_aa: CASSVAAEYEQYF
v_call: TRBV5-1; clone_size: NA; d_call: NA; j_call: TRBJ1-2; cdr3_nt: TGCGCCAGCAGCGTGGTGGACAGCTATGGCTACACCTTC; cdr3_aa: CASSVVDSYGYTF
v_call: TRBV2; clone_size: NA; d_call: NA; j_call: TRBJ1-1; cdr3_nt: TGTGCCGGTCACCGGGAGCACACTGAAGCTTTCTTT; cdr3_aa: CAGHREHTEAFF
v_call: TRBV11-2; clone_size: NA; d_call: NA; j_call: TRBJ2-4; cdr3_nt: TGTGCCAGCAGCCCCAGTTTGGCCGGGAACATTCAGTACTTC; cdr3_aa: CASSPSLAGNIQYF
v_call: TRBV6-5; clone_size: NA; d_call: TRBD1; j_call: TRBJ2-1; cdr3_nt: TGTGCCAGCAGACAGGGGGCGGATTCCTACAATGAGCAGTTCTTC; cdr3_aa: CASRQGADSYNEQFF
v_call: TRBV7-9; clone_size: few; d_call: NA; j_call: TRBJ1-1; cdr3_nt: TGTGCCAGCAGCTTATTGCAGGGTTCGAACACTGAAGCTTTCTTT; cdr3_aa: CASSLLQGSNTEAFF